The 27 T cell receptor beta chains in this list originate from one sample, sequenced in a study of blood T cell repertoires in COVID-19. Method: immunoSEQ multiplex PCR; TCRdb's copy keeps in-frame clones and lacks some. This table has 150,000 to 200,000 clones, 84% appearing once. The sample comprised peripheral blood. These receptors originate from a man between 18 and 35 years old with active or convalescent COVID-19.

The rearrangement joins TRBV15 to TRBJ2-1; 10 nucleotides match TRBD2. Germline V gene lookup returns CDR1 LNHNV and CDR2 YYDKDF (reference sequence). The ends lost 0 bases at V and 8 bases at J; junction bases unmatched: 7. The CDR3 is 16 residues long. The CDR3 loop is CATSRDWSGRGDEQFF. DNA of the CDR3: TGTGCCACCAGCAGAGATTGGAGCGGGAGGGGGGATGAGCAGTTCTTC. Together with reference TRBV15 and TRBJ2-1, the CDR3 gives the full variable domain: DAMVIQNPRYQVTQFGKPVTLSCSQTLNHNVMYWYQQKSSQAPKLLFHYYDKDFNNEADTPDNFQSRRPNTSFCFLDIRSPGLGDTAMYLCATSRDWSGRGDEQFFGPGTRLTVL.

The V gene is TRBV18, the J gene TRBJ1-1; perhaps TRBD1 as D (6 bases). Germline V lookup: CDR1 KGHSH, CDR2 LQKENI. The CDR3 totals 13 residues. V was shortened by 6 bases and J by 2 bases, with 10 bases between the two germline ends. The CDR3, as DNA: TGTGCCAGCTCGCTGACAGGAAACACTGAAGCTTTCTTT. Protein product: CASSLTGNTEAFF.

This clone was observed a few times. The V call is TRBV5-4, the J call TRBJ2-4; possible D gene TRBD2, 6 bases. Trimming stripped 3 bases from V and 0 bases from J, with 13 bases between. Per the germline V gene, CDR1 is SGHNT and CDR2 is YYREEE (reference sequence). This CDR3 has 16 amino acids. CDR3 coding DNA: TGTGCCAGCAGCTACAGAGGGGACTTAGCCAAAAACATTCAGTACTTC. The encoded protein is CASSYRGDLAKNIQYF.

The CDR3 DNA is TGTGCCAGCAGTGACGTAGGGCGGGGCTACGAGCAGTACTTC. Translation gives CASSDVGRGYEQYF. This chain joins TRBV25-1 and TRBJ2-7, with D maybe TRBD2 (6 bases). The CDR3 contains 14 residues. Per the germline V gene, CDR1 is MGHDK and CDR2 is SYGVNS. V was cut by 3 bases and J by 3 bases, with 12 bases left in between.

This clone was counted once. The V gene is TRBV7-9, the J gene TRBJ2-7, with no clear D. CDR3 length: 12 amino acids. V was shortened by 2 bases and J by 3 bases, with 5 bases between the two germline ends. Germline V lookup: CDR1 SEHNR, CDR2 FQNEAQ (reference sequence). DNA for the CDR3: TGTGCCAGCAGCTTATCCGGCTACGAGCAGTACTTC. As protein: CASSLSGYEQYF. Drawing the rest from reference TRBV7-9 and TRBJ2-7, the complete variable domain is DTGVSQNPRHKITKRGQNVTFRCDPISEHNRLYWYRQTLGQGPEFLTYFQNEAQLEKSRLLSDRFSAERPKGSFSTLEIQRTEQGDSAMYLCASSLSGYEQYFGPGTRLTVT.

The CDR3 here is CASSYRDSRYYGYTF. In DNA, the CDR3 is TGTGCCAGCAGTTACCGGGACAGTAGATACTATGGCTACACCTTC. This rearrangement joins TRBV27 to TRBJ1-2, with TRBD1 identical over 7 bases. V dropped 4 bases and J dropped 3; count of bases not matched to a gene: 8. Germline CDR1 reads MNHEY; CDR2 reads SMNVEV (reference sequence). The CDR3 has 15 amino acids.

J is TRBJ2-5 and V is TRBV7-9, with TRBD2 identical over 10 bases. Germline CDR1 SEHNR, CDR2 FQNEAQ (reference sequence). The CDR3 spans 18 residues. The V segment lost 5 bases and the J segment 2 bases; nucleotides outside the gene matches: 14. The CDR3 is CASSPVGLAGAGQETQYF. CDR3 nucleotides: TGTGCCAGCAGCCCAGTGGGGCTAGCGGGGGCGGGGCAAGAGACCCAGTACTTC.

The rearrangement links TRBV5-1 to TRBJ2-6; a weak D match, TRBD1 (5 bases). V dropped 2 bases and J dropped 0 bases, with 9 bases sitting between them. Looked up from germline, CDR1 is SGHRS and CDR2 is YFSETQ. CDR3 length equals 16 residues. DNA of the CDR3: TGCGCCAGCAGCTTAACAGGAAGCTCTGGGGCCAACGTCCTGACTTTC. It is translated as CASSLTGSSGANVLTF.

This clone was detected only a few times. The chain combines TRBV6-5 with TRBJ1-5; D might be TRBD1 (6 bases). V was clipped by 2 bases and J by 6 bases, with 8 bases between them. The CDR3 is 13 amino acids. The germline V gene encodes CDR1 MNHEY and CDR2 SVGAGI. As DNA, the CDR3 is TGTGCCAGCAGTTACGACAGGAGTCAGCCCCAGCATTTT. Encoded protein: CASSYDRSQPQHF.

The gene calls are TRBV5-1 and TRBJ2-3; D may be TRBD2 (7 bases). CDR3 length equals 16 residues. Germline CDR1 reads SGHRS; CDR2 reads YFSETQ. The V end was cut by 0 bases, the J end by 4 bases, with 15 bases between. CDR3 nucleotide sequence: TGCGCCAGCAGCTTGGTTCAGGGGAGGGTCGCAGATACGCAGTATTTT. It specifies CASSLVQGRVADTQYF.

This sequence joins TRBV7-3 and TRBJ1-3; no clear D. Germline CDR1 reads SGHTA; CDR2 reads FQGTGA. Trimming left V 2 bases short and J 1 base short, with 6 bases between. The CDR3 is made up of 14 amino acids. The CDR3 DNA is TGTGCCAGCAGCTTAGCAGGATCTGGAAACACCATATATTTT. It encodes CASSLAGSGNTIYF.

This clone was observed a single time. The sample contains more than one DNA sequence encoding this CDR3. This chain links TRBV6-2 or TRBV6-3 with TRBJ2-3; 8 bases align to TRBD1. Losses at the gene ends were 2 bases for V and 1 base for J; bases not matched to a gene: 5. The CDR3 covers 16 residues. Germline V lookup: CDR1 MNHEY, CDR2 SVGEGT. The CDR3 nucleotides read TGTGCCAGCAGTTACGGAGCAGGGGGCGGCACAGATACGCAGTATTTT. Amino acids: CASSYGAGGGTDTQYF.

The chain couples TRBV6-5 to TRBJ2-2, with D possibly matching TRBD1 (6 bases). V lost 2 bases and J 7 bases, leaving 17 bases between the germline ends. This CDR3 spans 16 amino acids. Germline V lookup: CDR1 MNHEY, CDR2 SVGAGI. CDR3 DNA: TGTGCCAGCAGTTACAATACAGGGTCGATCGACGGGGAGCTGTTTTTT. This translates into CASSYNTGSIDGELFF.

This clone was recorded once. The rearrangement joins TRBV10-2 to TRBJ1-1; 10 nucleotides match TRBD1. The CDR3 is 13 amino acids. The germline CDR1 and CDR2 sequences are WSHSY and SAAADI. Unmatched junction bases numbered 5, after V lost 10 bases and J lost 3 bases. As DNA, the CDR3 is TGCGCCACACGGGACAGGGGAGACACTGAAGCTTTCTTT. It yields the protein CATRDRGDTEAFF.

This clone was observed once. The chain employs TRBV12-3 or TRBV12-4 and TRBJ1-5; TRBD1 agrees at 8 bases. The V segment lost 7 bases and the J segment 7 bases; nucleotides outside the gene matches: 6. This CDR3 comprises 13 residues. The CDR3 region is CASTRGRLQPQHF. The CDR3 bases are TGTGCCAGCACCAGGGGGCGCCTGCAGCCCCAGCATTTT.

This clone has a single count. V and J are TRBV5-8 and TRBJ1-5; D is perhaps TRBD1 (5 bases). V was trimmed by 0 bases and J by 3 bases, leaving 13 bases between them. Germline V lookup: CDR1 SGHTS, CDR2 YDEGEE. The CDR3 extends over 16 amino acids. The CDR3 sequence: CASSLAGGLDNQPQHF. The CDR3 DNA reads as TGTGCCAGCAGCTTGGCTGGGGGGTTAGACAATCAGCCCCAGCATTTT.

In the case of this clone: The junction departs from the called germline gene at one end, perhaps through a read error. The rearrangement links TRBV7-9 to TRBJ2-3; 9 bases align to TRBD2. From germline, CDR1 is SEHNR and CDR2 FQNEAQ (reference sequence). CDR3 length: 12 residues. The CDR3 loop is CASSLASLAGEF. Here the CDR3 DNA reads TGTGCCAGCAGCTTAGCAAGCTTAGCGGGGGAATTT. The variable domain in full, with the rest retrieved from reference TRBV7-9 and TRBJ2-3, is DTGVSQNPRHKITKRGQNVTFRCDPISEHNRLYWYRQTLGQGPEFLTYFQNEAQLEKSRLLSDRFSAERPKGSFSTLEIQRTEQGDSAMYLCASSLASLAGEFGPGTRLTVL.

The V and J genes are TRBV10-2 and TRBJ2-7, with D possibly TRBD2 on 7 matching bases. The germline CDR1 and CDR2 sequences are WSHSY and SAAADI. CDR3 length: 15 amino acids. V was shortened by 4 bases and J by 3 bases, with 16 bases between the two germline ends. In DNA form, the CDR3 reads TGCGCCAGCAGTGGGGGGGGCCGAACCTACTACGAGCAGTACTTC. Amino acid sequence: CASSGGGRTYYEQYF.

The gene calls are TRBV2 and TRBJ1-6, with D perhaps TRBD1 (6 bases). V was shortened by 6 bases and J by 4 bases, with 10 bases between the two germline ends. This CDR3 is built from 14 residues. The germline V gene has CDR1 SNHLY and CDR2 FYNNEI. This CDR3 reads CASRRQAYNSPLHF. The CDR3 DNA follows: TGTGCCAGCAGGAGACAGGCTTATAATTCACCCCTCCACTTT.

This chain connects TRBV7-9 to TRBJ2-3; 8 positions match TRBD2. The CDR3 contains 17 residues. V shed 5 bases, J shed 2 bases, and the junction held 12 bases outside the gene matches. Germline V gene sequence: CDR1 SEHNR, CDR2 FQNEAQ (reference sequence). The CDR3 loop reads CASSTPRGGGPTDTQYF. CDR3 nucleotides: TGTGCCAGCAGCACACCCAGGGGCGGGGGGCCCACAGATACGCAGTATTTT.

The rearrangement joins TRBV15 to TRBJ1-5; TRBD1 is a possible D gene (5 bases). Trimming cost V 0 bases and J 6 bases, with 9 bases left between them. CDR1 LNHNV and CDR2 YYDKDF come from the germline V gene (reference sequence). The CDR3 runs to 14 residues. This CDR3 reads CATSRDFGGQPQHF. The CDR3 DNA reads TGTGCCACCAGCAGAGATTTCGGGGGTCAGCCCCAGCATTTT.

In this sample, this clone turned up once. The chain uses TRBV9 and TRBJ2-1, with 8 nucleotides matching TRBD2. Germline CDR1 is SGDLS and CDR2 is YYNGEE. The CDR3 totals 16 residues. V shed 4 bases, J shed 5 bases, and the junction held 11 bases outside the gene matches. The CDR3 sequence is CASSPTGTRPDNEQFF. CDR3 sequence (DNA): TGTGCCAGCAGCCCAACCGGGACTAGACCCGACAATGAGCAGTTCTTC.

The chain has TRBV7-9 and TRBJ1-1, with a possible D match to TRBD1 (6 bases). Germline assignment: CDR1 SEHNR and CDR2 FQNEAQ (reference sequence). The CDR3 runs to 17 residues. V dropped 2 bases and J dropped 0 bases, with 16 bases sitting between them. The CDR3 region is CASSLPRGDNMNTEAFF. The CDR3 DNA is TGTGCCAGCAGCTTACCCAGGGGCGACAATATGAACACTGAAGCTTTCTTT.

The rearrangement joins TRBV6-6 to TRBJ1-5; 8 nucleotides line up with TRBD1. The length of the CDR3 is 15 residues. V gave up 2 bases and J gave up 3 bases; unmatched junction bases: 3. Per germline, CDR1 MNHNY and CDR2 SVGAGI (reference sequence). The CDR3 nucleotides are TGTGCCAGCAGTTACCCGACAGGGGACAATCAGCCCCAGCATTTT. Its translation is CASSYPTGDNQPQHF.

The chain is built from TRBV5-5 and TRBJ2-3, with D unclear. The CDR3 length is 14 residues. Germline V gene sequence: CDR1 SGHKS, CDR2 YYEKEE (reference sequence). The ends were cut back, 3 bases at V and 1 base at J, with 9 bases in the middle. Here the CDR3 reads CASSSPRGTDTQYF. The DNA for the CDR3 is TGTGCCAGCAGCTCACCTCGGGGCACAGATACGCAGTATTTT.

This clone was recorded only once. This chain uses TRBV27 with TRBJ2-7, with D unclear. The CDR3 spans 11 residues. Deletions cut 8 bases from V and 3 bases from J, with 8 bases between. Germline V gene data show CDR1 as MNHEY and CDR2 as SMNVEV (reference sequence). CDR3 protein: CASQKNYEQYF. Written as DNA, the CDR3 is TGTGCCAGCCAGAAGAACTACGAGCAGTACTTC.

This clone showed up just once. In DNA, the CDR3 is TGTGCCAGCAGTCCTGGACAGCTATATGGCTACACCTTC. Amino acid sequence: CASSPGQLYGYTF. This rearrangement joins TRBV2 to TRBJ1-2, with TRBD1 as a possible D gene (6 bases). This CDR3 region has 13 residues. Germline CDR1 SNHLY, CDR2 FYNNEI. V was cut by 5 bases and J by 5 bases, with 12 bases left in between.